The 18 T cell receptor beta chains given below trace back to one sample, sequenced in a study of regulatory T cells in long-lasting Graves disease. Time point defined: newly diagnosed GD, antithyroid drugs for less than 3 months. The TCR library was made from RNA extracted from PBMCs. CDR3-region Arm-PCR and iRepertoire HTBI primers produced the TCR beta libraries. MiXCR, run by TCRdb on the multiplex PCR reads, gives a single entry per CDR3 protein. The table shows about 380,000 distinct CDR3 sequences, with 15% to 18% occurring only once. Here the sequenced sample was peripheral blood mononuclear cells (PBMCs), taken at new diagnosis, from a patient treated with antithyroid drugs. The receptors were sampled from a female donor with Graves disease.

This clonotype was picked up many times. The chain employs TRBV7-9 and TRBJ2-7; unclear D gene. This CDR3 has 11 amino acids. Germline-derived CDR1 and CDR2 are SEHNR and FQNEAQ (reference sequence). V was clipped by 6 bases and J by 0 bases, with 3 bases between them. CDR3 nucleotide sequence: TGTGCCAGCAGTCCCTCCTACGAGCAGTACTTC. Amino acids: CASSPSYEQYF.

This clonotype was picked up many times. This chain uses TRBV6-5 with TRBJ1-2; D remains unclear. Trimming stripped 2 bases from V and 6 bases from J, with 10 bases between. The CDR3 length is 13 residues. The germline gives CDR1 MNHEY, CDR2 SVGAGI. The CDR3 region has the DNA TGTGCCAGCAGTTACCAGTCGGGAGATGGCTACACCTTC. Protein sequence: CASSYQSGDGYTF.

In its sample, this clonotype was seen many times. The V call is TRBV5-1, the J call TRBJ2-3; TRBD2 agrees at 14 bases. The CDR3 extends over 17 amino acids. Trimming cost V 2 bases and J 3 bases; bases outside gene matches: 5. Germline values: CDR1 SGHRS, CDR2 YFSETQ. The CDR3 nucleotides read TGCGCCAGCAGCTTAGGCGGACTAGCGGGAGGTACAGATACGCAGTATTTT. It is translated as CASSLGGLAGGTDTQYF.

The chain joins TRBV5-1 to TRBJ2-1, with 11 nucleotides matching TRBD2. V gave up 0 bases and J gave up 0 bases; unmatched junction bases: 14. The CDR3 contains 21 residues. Per germline, CDR1 SGHRS and CDR2 YFSETQ. The CDR3 sequence is CASSLAQASGGTYNSYNEQFF. The CDR3 DNA sequence: TGCGCCAGCAGCTTGGCCCAGGCTAGCGGGGGGACTTACAACTCCTACAATGAGCAGTTCTTC.

CDR3 coding DNA: TGTGCCAGCAGCCATGGACGAAGTGGGTCCAGAGGGTCCCTCCACTTT. Encoded protein: CASSHGRSGSRGSLHF. This chain uses TRBV14 with TRBJ1-6; D unclear. Trimming cost V 3 bases and J 14 bases, with 23 bases left between them. CDR1 and CDR2 from the germline V gene are SGHDN and FVKESK. CDR3 length equals 16 residues.

This clonotype was counted at least ten times. The CDR3 loop reads CASSVVDSESEAFF. CDR3 nucleotides: TGTGCCAGCAGCGTAGTAGATTCGGAGTCTGAAGCTTTCTTT. This chain joins TRBV9 and TRBJ1-1; D unresolved. Germline loops: CDR1 SGDLS, CDR2 YYNGEE. The CDR3 consists of 14 residues. V lost 0 bases, J lost 6 bases, and 12 bases lay in between.

Here the CDR3 DNA reads TGTGCCAGCTCGGACGGACAGGGGAATACCTACGAGCAGTACTTC. It codes for CASSDGQGNTYEQYF. The chain employs TRBV18 and TRBJ2-7; 9 bases match TRBD1. The V segment lost 6 bases and the J segment 2 bases; nucleotides outside the gene matches: 8. This CDR3 spans 15 amino acids. Germline V gene data show CDR1 as KGHSH and CDR2 as LQKENI.

This clonotype has a count of ten or more. The chain couples TRBV12-3 or TRBV12-4 to TRBJ1-1; 7 bases line up with TRBD1. The CDR3 consists of 15 residues. V dropped 6 bases and J dropped 0; count of bases not matched to a gene: 7. CDR3 region: CASRSTGALNTEAFF. The DNA for the CDR3 is TGTGCCAGCAGGTCCACAGGGGCACTGAACACTGAAGCTTTCTTT.

This clonotype was detected ten times or more. The chain combines TRBV7-2 with TRBJ1-5; D might be TRBD1 (6 bases). This CDR3 has 15 amino acids. Germline lookup yields CDR1 SGHTA and CDR2 FQGNSA. V lost 1 base and J 4 bases, leaving 11 bases between the germline ends. The chain's CDR3 is CASSLGDTSNQPQHF. CDR3 in DNA: TGTGCCAGCAGCTTAGGGGACACCTCAAATCAGCCCCAGCATTTT.

This clonotype was detected ten times or more. This chain joins TRBV10-3 and TRBJ2-4; D gene unclear. Trimming cost V 2 bases and J 10 bases, with 9 bases left between them. The CDR3 extends over 12 amino acids. The germline V gene encodes CDR1 ENHRY and CDR2 SYGVKD. In DNA form, the CDR3 reads TGTGCCATCAGTGAGCGGTTGAATATTCAGTACTTC. The encoded protein is CAISERLNIQYF.

This clonotype was picked up many times. This sequence joins TRBV19 and TRBJ1-1, with TRBD1 matching over 9 bases. This CDR3 is 15 amino acids long. CDR1 LNHDA and CDR2 SQIVND come from the germline V gene (reference sequence). The junction had 10 bases not matched to a gene; V was cut back by 5 bases and J by 6 bases. The CDR3 here is CASSFLHRGQAEAFF. CDR3 in DNA: TGTGCCAGTAGTTTCTTACACAGGGGGCAAGCTGAAGCTTTCTTT.

This clonotype was seen only a few times. The V call is TRBV12-5, the J call TRBJ2-5; possibly TRBD2 for D (6 bases). The CDR3 loop spans 14 amino acids. Germline CDR1 and CDR2: LGHNT and FRNRAP. V dropped 3 bases and J dropped 0 bases, with 8 bases sitting between them. CDR3: CASGLGRNQETQYF. The CDR3 DNA reads as TGTGCTAGTGGTTTAGGGAGGAACCAAGAGACCCAGTACTTC.

Only a few counts were recorded for this clonotype. The chain employs TRBV24-1 and TRBJ2-1; TRBD1 matches 8 bases. V lost 4 bases and J lost 3; bases outside the gene matches: 4. The CDR3 consists of 15 residues. CDR1 and CDR2 (germline): KGHDR, SFDVKD. The CDR3 sequence is CATSERDRYYNEQFF. The CDR3 DNA is TGTGCCACCAGTGAGCGGGACAGGTACTACAATGAGCAGTTCTTC.

Notes on this clonotype: This sequence is one base from a far larger clone and is likely a read error. The rearrangement uses TRBV11-2 and TRBJ1-1; 8 positions agree with TRBD1. This CDR3 has 13 residues. V shed 8 bases, J shed 7 bases, and the junction held 9 bases outside the gene matches. Per germline, CDR1 SGHAT and CDR2 FQNNGV. The chain's CDR3 is CASRRTGNGEAFF. As DNA, the CDR3 is TGTGCCAGCCGCCGGACAGGGAACGGTGAAGCTTTCTTT.

The sample holds many counts of this clonotype. CDR3 nucleotides: TGTGCCAGCAGCTTCGGCACCTGGCGGGAGACCCAGTACTTC. Amino acids: CASSFGTWRETQYF. This chain joins TRBV7-9 and TRBJ2-5, with D uncertain. Trimming left V 3 bases short and J 5 bases short, with 13 bases between. The CDR3 sequence is 14 residues long. Germline V lookup: CDR1 SEHNR, CDR2 FQNEAQ (reference sequence).

V usage is TRBV19 and J usage is TRBJ1-5; D unresolved. This CDR3 has 19 amino acids. CDR1 and CDR2 from the germline V gene are LNHDA and SQIVND (reference sequence). The ends were cut back, 3 bases at V and 1 base at J, with 22 bases in the middle. The CDR3 here is CASSIYHSTETISNQPQHF. The DNA of the CDR3 is TGTGCCAGTAGTATTTACCATTCTACAGAGACTATCAGCAATCAGCCCCAGCATTTT.

There are many counts of this clonotype. The chain employs TRBV7-2 and TRBJ2-2; possibly TRBD1 for D (6 bases). V lost 3 bases and J 5 bases, leaving 13 bases between the germline ends. This CDR3 has 15 amino acids. In germline, CDR1 is SGHTA, CDR2 FQGNSA. The CDR3 coding sequence is TGTGCCAGCAGCTTTGGTCCAGGGGAAACCGGGGAGCTGTTTTTT. It specifies CASSFGPGETGELFF.

This clonotype appeared many times. The V gene is TRBV29-1, the J gene TRBJ2-7, with D perhaps matching TRBD1 (5 bases). The ends were cut back, 0 bases at V and 6 bases at J, with 18 bases in the middle. CDR3 length: 15 residues. The germline V gene encodes CDR1 SQVTM and CDR2 ANQGSEA. The CDR3 region is CSVEDRGRVDGEQYF. DNA for the CDR3: TGCAGCGTTGAAGATCGCGGCAGGGTGGACGGCGAGCAGTACTTC.